These T cell receptor beta chains were read from a single sample in a study of cytomegalovirus exposure and HLA in healthy donors. Profiled with immunoSEQ multiplex PCR; TCRdb holds only in-frame clones, not every one. This sample lists 150,000 or so clones; its ten largest clones have around 1.6%. The source material was PBMCs. The receptors stem from a man aged 18 to 29 in good health and CMV-seronegative. Each CDR3 is given with its conserved first and last residue.

V: TRBV7-9
CDR3: CASSFRGGATNEKLFF

V: TRBV6-6
CDR3: CASGTTGGEQYF

V: TRBV5-6
CDR3: CASSFPSSYEQYF

V: TRBV25-1
CDR3: CASSEYVRGSQYF

V: TRBV7-2
CDR3: CASSSQLALSSYNEQFF

V: TRBV6-6
CDR3: CASSPLDRTRNQPQHF

V: TRBV28
CDR3: CASSHRQDLTDTQYF

V: TRBV19
CDR3: CASRLAGASWNEQFF

V: TRBV7-2
CDR3: CASSSRQTTDTQYF

V: TRBV14
CDR3: CASKYRGEGETQYF

V: TRBV28
CDR3: CASSSIPQAHYGYTF

V: TRBV9
CDR3: CASSVGDSNQPQHF

V: TRBV19
CDR3: CASSIGRGGDYNEQFF

V: TRBV9
CDR3: CASSPRRTDMNTEAFF

V: TRBV10-2
CDR3: CASSEGLDEQFF

V: TRBV9
CDR3: CASSVAVMNTEAFF

V: TRBV25-1
CDR3: CASTREGREGYTF

V: TRBV18
CDR3: CASSWTGDDGYTF

V: TRBV7-9
CDR3: CASSRTGGSKQPQHF

V: TRBV7-2
CDR3: CASSPPFREAFF

V: TRBV28
CDR3: CASSLYQTQGETQYF

V: TRBV10-3
CDR3: CAISESSDSTDTQYF